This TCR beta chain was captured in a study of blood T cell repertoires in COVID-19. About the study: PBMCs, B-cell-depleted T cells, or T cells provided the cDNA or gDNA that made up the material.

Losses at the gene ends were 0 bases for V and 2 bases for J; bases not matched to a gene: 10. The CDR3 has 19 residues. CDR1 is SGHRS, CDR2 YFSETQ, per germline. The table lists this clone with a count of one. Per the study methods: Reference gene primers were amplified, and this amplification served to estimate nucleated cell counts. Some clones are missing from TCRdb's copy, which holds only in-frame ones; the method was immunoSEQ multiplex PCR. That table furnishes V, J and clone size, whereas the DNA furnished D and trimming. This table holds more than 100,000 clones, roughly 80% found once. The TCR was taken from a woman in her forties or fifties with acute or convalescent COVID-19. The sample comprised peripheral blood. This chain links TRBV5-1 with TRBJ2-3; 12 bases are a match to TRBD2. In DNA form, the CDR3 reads TGCGCCAGCAGCTTGGGAAGTGGGCTAGCGGGGGGGTTCACAGATACGCAGTATTTT. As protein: CASSLGSGLAGGFTDTQYF.